This record covers a single T cell receptor (beta chain). Germline V gene data show CDR1 as MNHNY and CDR2 as SVGAGI (reference sequence). The trim removed 6 bases at V and 3 bases at J, leaving 7 bases unmatched. The CDR3 is 15 amino acids. The source of the sample is a study of cytomegalovirus exposure and HLA in healthy donors. Primers included in the PCR were 60 Vbeta and 13 Jbeta primers. Clones were sequenced by immunoSEQ multiplex PCR, and TCRdb holds only the in-frame ones, with some missing. The sample contains approximately 170,000 clones, about 62% of which appear only once. Each donor was healthy, and each was a bone marrow donor.

The material sequenced was PBMCs. This clonotype was sampled from a man aged 40-50 years in good health and CMV-seronegative. V usage is TRBV6-6 and J usage is TRBJ2-1, with 8 bases matching TRBD2. The CDR3 reads CASSDPGTSYNEQFF. CDR3 nucleotides: TGTGCCAGCAGCGACCCCGGGACTAGCTACAATGAGCAGTTCTTC.